This TCR beta chain was sequenced for a study of response to subunit inactivated influenza vaccine. V was clipped by 5 bases and J by 7 bases, with 17 bases between them. The CDR3 has 15 amino acids. The germline gives CDR1 SEHNR, CDR2 FQNEAQ (reference sequence). For this clonotype: Its antigen remains unidentified.

Overall study findings and caveats: It was suggested by the authors that few new T cells are recruited by each seasonal influenza vaccination.

TCRdb reprocessed the RT-PCR reads via MiXCR and lists one record per CDR3 protein. The top ten hold approximately 10% of the sample, which has over 650,000 distinct CDR3 sequences, about 18% seen once. The genes are TRBV7-9 and TRBJ1-4; maybe TRBD1 (5 bases). The TCR originated in a man over 45 who received an inactivated influenza vaccine. The starting material was PBMCs from blood, obtained about 5 days after vaccination. The CDR3 sequence is CASSLAETDSEKLFF. In nucleotides, the CDR3 is TGTGCCAGCAGCCTGGCCGAGACAGACAGTGAAAAACTGTTTTTT.